The 3 T cell receptor beta chains listed next were all sequenced from one sample in a study of PD-L1 blockade in urothelial cancer. TCRdb's table, derived via immunoSEQ multiplex PCR, lists solely in-frame clones and lacks some. The sample holds 70,000 to 75,000 clones; around nine tenths are singletons and the top ten take roughly 3.4%. The sequencing here drew on PBMCs, taken around atezolizumab (anti-PD-L1) treatment. The receptors originated from a man aged 55 to 70 with urothelial cancer.

The rearrangement links TRBV18 to TRBJ2-5; the D gene is possibly TRBD2 (6 bases). Trimming removed 3 bases at V and 2 bases at J, with 10 bases between. The CDR3 extends over 14 amino acids. The germline CDR1 and CDR2 sequences are KGHSH and LQKENI. The CDR3 is CASSPSEGQETQYF. The CDR3 region has the DNA TGTGCCAGCTCACCCTCGGAGGGGCAAGAGACCCAGTACTTC.

V gene TRBV9 combines with J gene TRBJ1-2; D is uncertain. V lost 4 bases to trimming and J lost 1 base, with 11 bases between them. CDR1 SGDLS and CDR2 YYNGEE come from the germline V gene. There are 14 residues in the CDR3. CDR3: CASSTASVNYGYTF. CDR3 DNA: TGTGCCAGCAGCACGGCCAGCGTTAACTATGGCTACACCTTC.

CDR3 region: CASSHQFLWGQGVGEQYF. The CDR3 DNA follows: TGCGCCAGCAGCCATCAATTCTTGTGGGGACAGGGGGTAGGAGAGCAGTACTTC. V and J are TRBV4-1 and TRBJ2-7; 11 bases agree with TRBD1. The CDR3 runs to 18 residues. The V segment lost 3 bases and the J segment 7 bases; nucleotides outside the gene matches: 17. Germline CDR1 and CDR2: MGHRA and YSYEKL.